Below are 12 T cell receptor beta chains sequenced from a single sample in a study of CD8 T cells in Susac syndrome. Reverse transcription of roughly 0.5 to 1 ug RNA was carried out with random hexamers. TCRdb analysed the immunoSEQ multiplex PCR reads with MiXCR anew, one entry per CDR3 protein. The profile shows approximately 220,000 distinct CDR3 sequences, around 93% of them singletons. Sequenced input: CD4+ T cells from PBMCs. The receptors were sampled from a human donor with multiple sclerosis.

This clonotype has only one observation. This CDR3 reads CASSLSYAGTGELFF. The CDR3 nucleotides are TGTGCCAGCAGTTTATCGTATGCTGGTACCGGGGAGCTGTTTTTT. The chain employs TRBV27 and TRBJ2-2; D not resolved. This CDR3 contains 15 residues. Germline-derived CDR1 and CDR2 are MNHEY and SMNVEV (reference sequence). Trimming shortened V by 0 bases and J by 5 bases, and 10 bases separated the two germline ends.

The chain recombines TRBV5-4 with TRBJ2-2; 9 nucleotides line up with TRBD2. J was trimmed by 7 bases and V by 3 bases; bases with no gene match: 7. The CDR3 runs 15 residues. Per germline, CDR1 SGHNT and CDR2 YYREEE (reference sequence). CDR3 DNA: TGTGCCAGCAGCTCCTCGACTAGCGGCAGCGGGGAGCTGTTTTTT. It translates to CASSSSTSGSGELFF.

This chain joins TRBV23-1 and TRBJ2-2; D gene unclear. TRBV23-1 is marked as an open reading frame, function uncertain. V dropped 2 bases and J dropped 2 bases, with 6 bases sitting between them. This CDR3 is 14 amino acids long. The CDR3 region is CASSQVDNTGELFF. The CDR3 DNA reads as TGCGCCAGCAGTCAAGTAGACAACACCGGGGAGCTGTTTTTT.

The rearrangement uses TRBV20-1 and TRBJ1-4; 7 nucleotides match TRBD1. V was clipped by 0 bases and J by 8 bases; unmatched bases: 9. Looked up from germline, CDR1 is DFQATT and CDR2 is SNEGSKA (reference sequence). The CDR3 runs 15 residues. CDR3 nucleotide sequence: TGCAGTGCTAGAGATCGGACAGGCGGAAGGGAAAAACTGTTTTTT. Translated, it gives CSARDRTGGREKLFF.

The CDR3, as DNA: TGTGCCAGCACCTTTGGTAATTGGGGAGGAGGTTCACCCCTCCACTTT. Translation gives CASTFGNWGGGSPLHF. The V and J genes are TRBV27 and TRBJ1-6; D gene uncertain. The germline V and J ends were trimmed by 7 bases and 9 bases, with 22 bases remaining between them. Per the germline V gene, CDR1 is MNHEY and CDR2 is SMNVEV (reference sequence). This CDR3 is 16 amino acids long.

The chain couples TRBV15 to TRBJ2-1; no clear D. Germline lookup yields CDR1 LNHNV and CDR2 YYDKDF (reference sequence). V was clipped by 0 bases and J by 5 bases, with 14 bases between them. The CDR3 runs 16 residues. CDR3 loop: CATSRDRLAGNNEQFF. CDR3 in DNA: TGTGCCACCAGCAGAGATCGCTTAGCAGGCAACAATGAGCAGTTCTTC.

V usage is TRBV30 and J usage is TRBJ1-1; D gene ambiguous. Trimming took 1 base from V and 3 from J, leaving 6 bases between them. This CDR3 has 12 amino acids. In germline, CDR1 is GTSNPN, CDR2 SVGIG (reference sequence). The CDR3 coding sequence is TGTGCCTGGAGTGGTACGTACACTGAAGCTTTCTTT. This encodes CAWSGTYTEAFF.

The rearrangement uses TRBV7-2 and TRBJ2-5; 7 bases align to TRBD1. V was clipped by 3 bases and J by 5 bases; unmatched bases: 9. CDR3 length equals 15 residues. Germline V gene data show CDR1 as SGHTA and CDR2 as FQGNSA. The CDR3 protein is CASSFLQGFGETQYF. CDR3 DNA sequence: TGTGCCAGCAGCTTCCTACAGGGGTTTGGGGAGACCCAGTACTTC.

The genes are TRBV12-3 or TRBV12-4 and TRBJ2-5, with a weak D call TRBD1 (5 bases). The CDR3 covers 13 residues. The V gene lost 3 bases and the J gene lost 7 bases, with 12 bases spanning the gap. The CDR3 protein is CASSFQGPGTQYF. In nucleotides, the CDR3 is TGTGCCAGCAGTTTCCAGGGTCCGGGGACCCAGTACTTC.

CDR3 bases: TGTGCCAGCAGCCCGGGACAGGGGTTCTACGAGCAGTACGTC. Translating gives CASSPGQGFYEQYV. The V and J genes are TRBV9 and TRBJ2-7, with 10 bases lining up with TRBD1. Per the germline V gene, CDR1 is SGDLS and CDR2 is YYNGEE. The V segment lost 4 bases and the J segment 3 bases; nucleotides outside the gene matches: 4. The CDR3 runs 14 residues.

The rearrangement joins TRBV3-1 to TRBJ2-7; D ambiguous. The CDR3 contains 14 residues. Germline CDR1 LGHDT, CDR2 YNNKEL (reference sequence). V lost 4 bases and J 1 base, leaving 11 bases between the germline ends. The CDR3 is CASSRVVQSYEQYF. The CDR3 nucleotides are TGTGCCAGCAGCCGGGTTGTCCAGTCCTACGAGCAGTACTTC.

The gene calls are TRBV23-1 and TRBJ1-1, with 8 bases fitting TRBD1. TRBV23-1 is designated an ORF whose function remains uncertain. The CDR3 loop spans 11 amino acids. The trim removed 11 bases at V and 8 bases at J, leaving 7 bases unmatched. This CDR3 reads CAEGQATEAFF. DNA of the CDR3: TGCGCCGAGGGACAGGCGACCGAAGCTTTCTTT.